This TCR beta chain came from a study of CD8 T cells in Susac syndrome. This clonotype was detected only once. Random hexamers were used to reverse transcribe an amount of about 0.45 to 1 ug RNA. Across 54 Vbeta and 13 Jbeta, immunoSEQ multiplex PCR amplified TCR beta CDR3. TCRdb re-analysed the immunoSEQ multiplex PCR reads in MiXCR, keeping a single row per CDR3 protein. Here the sample spans about 200,000 distinct CDR3 sequences, 90% to 95% being singletons. This CDR3 comprises 14 residues. Trimming shortened V by 6 bases and J by 4 bases, and 15 bases separated the two germline ends. Germline CDR1 reads MRHNA; CDR2 reads SNTAGT.

This receptor was taken from a human donor in good health. What was sequenced was CD4+ T cells from PBMCs. This chain connects TRBV6-4 to TRBJ1-1; no reliable D call. CDR3: CASSPGWDITEAFF. DNA for the CDR3: TGTGCCAGCAGCCCCGGGTGGGATATCACTGAAGCTTTCTTT.